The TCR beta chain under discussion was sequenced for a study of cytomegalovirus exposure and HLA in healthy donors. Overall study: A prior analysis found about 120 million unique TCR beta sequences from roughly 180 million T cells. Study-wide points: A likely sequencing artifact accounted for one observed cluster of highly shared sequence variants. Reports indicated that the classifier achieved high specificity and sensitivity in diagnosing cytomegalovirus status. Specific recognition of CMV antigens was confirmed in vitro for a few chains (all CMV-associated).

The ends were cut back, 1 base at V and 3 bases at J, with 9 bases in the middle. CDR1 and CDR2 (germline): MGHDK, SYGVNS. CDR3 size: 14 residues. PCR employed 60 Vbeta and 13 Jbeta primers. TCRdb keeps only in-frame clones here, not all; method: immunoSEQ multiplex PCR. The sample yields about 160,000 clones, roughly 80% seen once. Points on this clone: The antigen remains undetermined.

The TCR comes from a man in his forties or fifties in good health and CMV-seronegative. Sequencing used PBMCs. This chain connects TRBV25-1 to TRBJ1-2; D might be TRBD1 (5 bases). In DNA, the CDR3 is TGTGCCAGCAGTGAATTGCGGGGGGACTATGGCTACACCTTC. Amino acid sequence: CASSELRGDYGYTF.